The 25 T cell receptor beta chains listed next were all sequenced from one sample in a study of response to subunit inactivated influenza vaccine. A single record per CDR3 protein comes from TCRdb applying MiXCR to the RT-PCR reads. This sample carries about 780,000 distinct CDR3 sequences, about a fifth of them seen once, and the ten largest clones take roughly a tenth. Source: PBMCs from blood, taken around 5 days after vaccination. The receptors here all came from a man aged 45-65 years who received an inactivated influenza vaccine.

The V gene is TRBV7-8, the J gene TRBJ2-5; the match to TRBD1 covers 7 bases. The CDR3 loop spans 15 amino acids. V lost 1 base, J lost 2 bases, and 4 bases stayed unmatched. The germline CDR1 and CDR2 sequences are SGHVS and FQNEAQ. The CDR3 is CASSLVPGQQETQYF. The DNA for the CDR3 is TGTGCCAGCAGCTTAGTACCGGGACAGCAAGAGACCCAGTACTTC.

The chain uses TRBV30 and TRBJ2-7; no reliable D call. The length of the CDR3 is 13 residues. Trimming shortened V by 0 bases and J by 3 bases, and 9 bases separated the two germline ends. The V gene's germline CDR1 is GTSNPN and CDR2 SVGIG (reference sequence). The chain's CDR3 is CAWSVPGRYEQYF. CDR3 nucleotide sequence: TGTGCCTGGAGTGTACCCGGCCGCTACGAGCAGTACTTC.

There are many counts of this clonotype. The CDR3 region has the DNA TGTGCCAGCAGTTTGAGGCCCCGGGAGGGGTACTTC. Its translation is CASSLRPREGYF. The chain carries TRBV12-3 or TRBV12-4 and TRBJ2-7; 8 bases are shared with TRBD2. This CDR3 contains 12 residues. V gave up 3 bases and J gave up 12 bases; unmatched junction bases: 7.

The J gene is TRBJ2-1, the V gene TRBV4-2; perhaps TRBD2 as D (6 bases). The germline gives CDR1 LGHNA, CDR2 YNFKEQ. The CDR3 length is 14 residues. Trimming removed 1 base at V and 4 bases at J, with 8 bases between. CDR3 DNA: TGTGCCAGCAGCCAAGGGGGACTTTACAATGAGCAGTTCTTC. It translates to CASSQGGLYNEQFF.

As DNA, the CDR3 is TGCAGTGCTACGGGAAGCGGGGGGACCGGGGAGCTGTTTTTT. It translates to CSATGSGGTGELFF. This chain connects TRBV20-1 to TRBJ2-2; TRBD2 matches at 9 bases. CDR3 size: 14 residues. Looked up from germline, CDR1 is DFQATT and CDR2 is SNEGSKA (reference sequence). The trim removed 4 bases at V and 5 bases at J, leaving 5 bases unmatched.

J is TRBJ2-5 and V is TRBV6-5; 9 bases are a match to TRBD2. This CDR3 spans 18 amino acids. Losses at the gene ends were 4 bases for V and 1 base for J; bases not matched to a gene: 13. In germline, CDR1 is MNHEY, CDR2 SVGAGI. CDR3 coding DNA: TGTGCCAGCAGTTCCTACCTTAAGGCGGGGGGGATCCAAGAGACCCAGTACTTC. Translating it yields CASSSYLKAGGIQETQYF.

CDR3 nucleotide sequence: TGTGCCAGCAGCGCCTCCGGGACAGACTATGGCTACACCTTC. Translating gives CASSASGTDYGYTF. The rearrangement links TRBV9 to TRBJ1-2; 7 bases fit TRBD1. CDR3 length equals 14 residues. J lost 3 bases, V lost 3 bases, and 5 bases had no gene match. The germline gives CDR1 SGDLS, CDR2 YYNGEE.

This clonotype was observed a handful of times. The V gene is TRBV29-1, the J gene TRBJ2-2; D uncertain. The germline CDR1 and CDR2 sequences are SQVTM and ANQGSEA. The CDR3 is 13 amino acids. The germline V and J ends were trimmed by 3 bases and 1 base, with 6 bases remaining between them. CDR3 DNA sequence: TGCAGCGTTGATTTCGTGAACACCGGGGAGCTGTTTTTT. This translates into CSVDFVNTGELFF.

This clonotype was recorded at least ten times. This chain joins TRBV6-5 and TRBJ1-2; D may be TRBD1 (5 bases). This CDR3 is 14 amino acids long. CDR1 MNHEY and CDR2 SVGAGI come from the germline V gene. V was pared by 1 base and J by 5 bases, with 11 bases between. CDR3 bases: TGTGCCAGCAGTTACTTGGGGCGCGGGTATGGCTACACCTTC. Protein sequence: CASSYLGRGYGYTF.

This clonotype has more than one count but fewer than ten. The rearrangement uses TRBV28 and TRBJ2-7, with D unclear. The CDR3 sequence is 11 residues long. Germline loops: CDR1 MDHEN, CDR2 SYDVKM. V lost 7 bases and J lost 4, with 8 bases in between. In DNA, the CDR3 is TGTGCCAGCAACCGGGCGTACGAGCAGTACTTC. Protein sequence: CASNRAYEQYF.

The chain employs TRBV24-1 and TRBJ2-3; D might be TRBD1 (5 bases). There are 16 residues in the CDR3. Trimming cost V 2 bases and J 2 bases, with 13 bases left between them. In germline, CDR1 is KGHDR, CDR2 SFDVKD. In DNA form, the CDR3 reads TGTGCCACCAGTGATTACAGGCGAACCGACACAGATACGCAGTATTTT. This translates into CATSDYRRTDTDTQYF.

This clonotype was recorded a few times. The chain is built from TRBV20-1 and TRBJ1-4; D is perhaps TRBD1 (6 bases). Germline CDR1 and CDR2: DFQATT and SNEGSKA (reference sequence). V lost 5 bases, J lost 3 bases, and 10 bases lay in between. The CDR3 consists of 13 residues. The CDR3 loop reads CSAVTGSNEKLFF. Written as DNA, the CDR3 is TGCAGTGCTGTGACAGGATCTAATGAAAAACTGTTTTTT.

This clonotype was detected only a few times. The rearrangement joins TRBV5-1 to TRBJ2-7; 9 nucleotides line up with TRBD2. The ends lost 1 base at V and 4 bases at J; junction bases unmatched: 9. The germline CDR1 and CDR2 sequences are SGHRS and YFSETQ. This CDR3 contains 16 residues. This CDR3 is CASSLRGSGRIYEQYF. In nucleotides, the CDR3 is TGCGCCAGCAGCTTGCGGGGTAGCGGGAGAATTTACGAGCAGTACTTC.

This clonotype has a handful of counts. The chain uses TRBV19 and TRBJ1-1; D gene unclear. Germline CDR1 and CDR2: LNHDA and SQIVND (reference sequence). V shed 11 bases and J shed 5 bases, with 15 bases lying between them. CDR3 length: 12 amino acids. The CDR3 sequence: CACRRRETEAFF. The CDR3 coding sequence is TGTGCCTGTCGACGTCGGGAGACTGAAGCTTTCTTT.

This clonotype was seen a handful of times. The V and J genes are TRBV6-2 or TRBV6-3 and TRBJ1-5; D unclear. The CDR3 is made up of 14 amino acids. Germline V lookup: CDR1 MNHEY, CDR2 SVGEGT. Trimming cost V 7 bases and J 7 bases, with 17 bases left between them. CDR3 sequence (DNA): TGTGCCAGCACTATCCGGGCCCCCGGCCAGCCCCAGCATTTT. It yields the protein CASTIRAPGQPQHF.

The rearrangement uses TRBV2 and TRBJ2-1, with TRBD1 identical over 9 bases. The CDR3 is 14 amino acids. Trimming at V came to 7 bases and at J to 5 bases, leaving 6 bases not matched to a gene. Per germline, CDR1 SNHLY and CDR2 FYNNEI. CDR3 residues: CASKGQGGNNEQFF. The CDR3 coding sequence is TGTGCCAGCAAGGGACAGGGAGGGAACAATGAGCAGTTCTTC.

The rearrangement uses TRBV20-1 and TRBJ2-7; perhaps TRBD2 as D (6 bases). The germline V gene has CDR1 DFQATT and CDR2 SNEGSKA (reference sequence). V dropped 5 bases and J dropped 4 bases, with 18 bases sitting between them. This CDR3 comprises 14 residues. CDR3 residues: CSAVLAGTLYEQYF. For the CDR3, the DNA is TGCAGTGCTGTACTGGCCGGGACTCTTTACGAGCAGTACTTC.

This clonotype was counted a few times. J is TRBJ2-7 and V is TRBV18; 8 positions match TRBD2. Per the germline V gene, CDR1 is KGHSH and CDR2 is LQKENI. V was clipped by 6 bases and J by 5 bases; unmatched bases: 18. CDR3 size: 17 residues. CDR3 DNA sequence: TGTGCCAGCTCGTTCGTCCGAAGCGGGAGTGTCAGCAACGAGCAGTACTTC. This translates into CASSFVRSGSVSNEQYF.

This chain links TRBV20-1 with TRBJ2-3; 10 bases agree with TRBD2. J gave up 6 bases and V 3 bases, and 6 bases lay outside the gene matches. The CDR3 length is 14 residues. Germline V gene sequence: CDR1 DFQATT, CDR2 SNEGSKA (reference sequence). The CDR3 sequence is CSARALAGSDTQYF. The CDR3 coding sequence is TGCAGTGCTAGGGCACTAGCGGGATCCGATACGCAGTATTTT.

The genes are TRBV7-9 and TRBJ2-7; D remains ambiguous. The length of the CDR3 is 14 residues. Trimming took off 6 bases at V and 7 bases at J, with 19 bases between the two ends. CDR1 and CDR2 (germline): SEHNR, FQNEAQ (reference sequence). As DNA, the CDR3 is TGTGCCAGCAGACTAACGTCGGATTTTGGAGAGCAGTACTTC. Translating it yields CASRLTSDFGEQYF.

This clonotype showed up many times. The V and J genes are TRBV6-1 and TRBJ2-1, with D hard to call. The V and J ends lost 2 bases and 5 bases respectively, with 10 bases between them. CDR1 and CDR2 (germline): MNHNS, SASEGT. This CDR3 is built from 14 residues. The CDR3 coding sequence is TGTGCCAGCAGTGAATCGCCCGGAGACAATGAGCAGTTCTTC. Translating gives CASSESPGDNEQFF.

This clonotype was seen a few times. V gene TRBV11-2 combines with J gene TRBJ1-4; 7 positions match TRBD1. Germline V gene sequence: CDR1 SGHAT, CDR2 FQNNGV. The V gene end was trimmed by 2 bases and the J gene end by 3 bases; junction bases not matched to a gene: 3. There are 15 residues in the CDR3. The CDR3 coding sequence is TGTGCCAGCAGCTTAAAACAGGGGTCTAATGAAAAACTGTTTTTT. Its protein is CASSLKQGSNEKLFF.

This clonotype came up a few times. The chain employs TRBV12-3 or TRBV12-4 and TRBJ1-6, with 9 bases fitting TRBD1. With V trimmed by 7 bases and J by 6 bases, 4 bases remained unmatched. This CDR3 spans 14 amino acids. CDR3 DNA: TGTGCCAGCACACAGGGACAGGGTAATTCACCCCTCCACTTT. Its translation: CASTQGQGNSPLHF.

In this sample, this clonotype turned up many times. This chain links TRBV18 with TRBJ1-2; D perhaps matches TRBD1 (5 bases). The germline gives CDR1 KGHSH, CDR2 LQKENI. This CDR3 has 13 amino acids. V shed 3 bases and J shed 4 bases, with 9 bases lying between them. The CDR3 loop is CASSPPGGYGYTF. CDR3 DNA: TGTGCCAGCTCACCTCCCGGGGGCTATGGCTACACCTTC.

J is TRBJ2-3 and V is TRBV12-3 or TRBV12-4, with 8 bases identical to TRBD1. The V and J ends lost 6 bases and 3 bases, in that order; junction bases with no gene match: 5. The CDR3 sequence is 14 residues long. CDR3 in DNA: TGTGCCAGCAGCCGGGACAGGACTACAGATACGCAGTATTTT. Protein sequence: CASSRDRTTDTQYF.